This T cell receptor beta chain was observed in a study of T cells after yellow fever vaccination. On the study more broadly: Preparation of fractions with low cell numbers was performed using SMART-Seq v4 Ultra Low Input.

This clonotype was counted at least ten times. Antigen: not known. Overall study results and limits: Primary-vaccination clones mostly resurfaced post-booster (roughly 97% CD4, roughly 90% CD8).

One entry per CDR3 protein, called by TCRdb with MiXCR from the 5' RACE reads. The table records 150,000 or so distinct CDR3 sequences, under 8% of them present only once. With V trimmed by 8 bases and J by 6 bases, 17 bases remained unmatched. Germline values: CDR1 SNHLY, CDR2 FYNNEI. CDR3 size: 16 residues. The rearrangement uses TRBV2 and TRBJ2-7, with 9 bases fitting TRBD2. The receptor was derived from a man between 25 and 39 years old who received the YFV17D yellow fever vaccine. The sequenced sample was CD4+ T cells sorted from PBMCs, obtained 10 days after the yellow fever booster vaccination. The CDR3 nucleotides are TGTGCCAGCCCCCCCGGAGAGATAGCGGGAGAATTCGAGCAGTACTTC. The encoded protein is CASPPGEIAGEFEQYF.